This T cell receptor beta chain emerged from a study of technical replicates of blood from several donors (dated by TCRdb to the late 2010s). The CDR3 runs 15 residues from the cysteine to the phenylalanine. Only the CDR3 portion is preserved as DNA: 45 bases, with reading frame beginning at the first base. The germline V gene (reference sequence) yields SEHNR for CDR1 and FQNEAQ for CDR2. V is cut back by 4 bases and J by 6 bases, with 2 bases in the junction unmatched. The method was the immunoSEQ multiplex PCR assay. TCRdb limited this immuneACCESS table to in-frame rearrangements with V and J called. A share of clones is missing; checked studies link under half to unresolved V genes, and the rest is unexplained. This sample lists about 81,000 clones; about 96% were detected once. Of the sample, 0.2% is held by the ten largest clones. With regard to this clone: The antigen it binds to is not known. No much larger clone exists at a distance of one base, and base qualities are not known.

The chain is made from TRBV7-9 and TRBJ2-1, with 14 bases in between that match TRBD2. The sequenced material came from T cells isolated from PBMCs. The sequence was collected from a human donor in good health. The CDR3 protein: CASSSGLAGGNEQFF. The nucleotides are TGTGCCAGCAGCTCCGGACTAGCGGGAGGCAATGAGCAGTTCTTC.